The table lists the clone carrying this T cell receptor (beta chain) with many counts. Its antigen is still unknown. TCRdb recomputed calls from the 5' RACE reads with MiXCR, one row per CDR3 protein. The table has a few hundred thousand distinct CDR3 sequences, roughly 9.5% seen once; the top ten hold approximately 3%. The data were taken from a study of identical twins. General observations from the study: Cord blood beta clonotypes that were abundant carried fewer insertions, and memory repertoires showed no such trend. Where out-of-frame alpha sequences were twin-shared, they showed excess low generation probability.

With 7 bases removed from V and 5 bases from J, the gap between germline ends came to 9 bases. Germline lookup yields CDR1 MNHEY and CDR2 SVGEGT. The CDR3 covers 12 residues. These data are also associated with another study on yellow fever vaccine responses in identical twins.

Sequencing input: PBMCs. V is TRBV6-2 or TRBV6-3 and J is TRBJ2-1, with TRBD2 as a possible D gene (5 bases). This TCR came from a woman aged 18-29 years in good health. DNA for the CDR3: TGTGCCAGCACCAAGACTAACAATGAGCAGTTCTTC. This translates into CASTKTNNEQFF.